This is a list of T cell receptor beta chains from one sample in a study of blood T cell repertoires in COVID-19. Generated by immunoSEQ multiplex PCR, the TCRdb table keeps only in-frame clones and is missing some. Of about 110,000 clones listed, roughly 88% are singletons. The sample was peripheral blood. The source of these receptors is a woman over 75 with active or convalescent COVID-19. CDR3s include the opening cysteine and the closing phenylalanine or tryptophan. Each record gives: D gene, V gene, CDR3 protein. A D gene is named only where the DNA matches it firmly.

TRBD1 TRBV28 CASSFPGGRNEKLFF
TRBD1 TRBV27 CATGPWDRVYEQYF
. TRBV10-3 CAIQALNTEAFF
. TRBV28 CASSLQGGGTDTQYF
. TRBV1 CTSTSGSEETQYF
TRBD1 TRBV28 CASTLGDRLYGYTF
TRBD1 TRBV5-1 CASSIGTAYNEQFF
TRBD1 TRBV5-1 CASSRQGSGELFF
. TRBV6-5 CASSYSRSYNEQFF
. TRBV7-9 CASSLALVQGSRETQYF
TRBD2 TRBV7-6 CASSLPSGSSDTQYF
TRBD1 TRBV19 CASRPQGIPEAFF
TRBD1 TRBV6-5 CASSTTGAANEKLFF
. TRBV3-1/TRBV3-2 CASSQVRGREQYF
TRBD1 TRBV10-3 CAIRTDRGFYEQYF
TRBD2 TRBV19 CASSAPGTSGNEQFF
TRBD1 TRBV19 CASSRTGGNIQYF
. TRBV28 CASSPGNQPQHF
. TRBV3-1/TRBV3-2 CASSQDPPGYEKLFF
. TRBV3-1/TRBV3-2 CASSQDLRNTIYF
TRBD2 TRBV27 CASGSGRVWDTQYF
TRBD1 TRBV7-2 CASSRTGTGAYNEQFF
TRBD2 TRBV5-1 CASSPRTSGAMSEQFF
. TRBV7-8 CASSYRETGYEQYF
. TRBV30 CAWSPLNYGYTF